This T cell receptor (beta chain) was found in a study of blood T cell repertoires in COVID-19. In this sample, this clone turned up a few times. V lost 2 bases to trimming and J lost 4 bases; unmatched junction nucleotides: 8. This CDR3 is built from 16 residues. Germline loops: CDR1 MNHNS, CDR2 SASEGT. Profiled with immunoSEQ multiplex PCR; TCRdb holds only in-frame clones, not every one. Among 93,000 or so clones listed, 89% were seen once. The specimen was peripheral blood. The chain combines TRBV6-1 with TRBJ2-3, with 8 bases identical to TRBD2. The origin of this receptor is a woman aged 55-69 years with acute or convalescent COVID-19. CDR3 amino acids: CASSEYPRGGADTQYF. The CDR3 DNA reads TGTGCCAGCAGTGAATATCCACGGGGGGGCGCAGATACGCAGTATTTT.